The 2 T cell receptor beta chains below come from one sample, sequenced in a study of T cells after yellow fever vaccination. Each CDR3 protein is one row after TCRdb ran MiXCR on the 5' RACE reads. The sample contains some 250,000 distinct CDR3 sequences, over 3% of which appear only once. The sample in question was PBMCs, obtained 15 days after the yellow fever booster vaccination. The receptor source for this set is a man aged 18 to 30 who received the YFV17D yellow fever vaccine.

This clonotype was seen repeatedly, ten times or more. The chain joins TRBV4-3 to TRBJ1-2; D is uncertain. Germline lookup yields CDR1 LGHNA and CDR2 YSLEER. Trimming took 6 bases from V and 1 from J, leaving 9 bases between them. This CDR3 region has 13 residues. The CDR3 DNA sequence: TGCGCCAGCAGATCGGACGTTAACTATGGCTACACCTTC. Encoded protein: CASRSDVNYGYTF.

This clonotype came up many times. The rearrangement links TRBV5-1 to TRBJ2-7; 8 nucleotides match TRBD1. Germline assignment: CDR1 SGHRS and CDR2 YFSETQ. This CDR3 comprises 15 residues. Trimming cost V 0 bases and J 4 bases; bases outside gene matches: 6. The CDR3 coding sequence is TGCGCCAGCAGCTTGGGGCAGGGGGCGAGGTACGAGCAGTACTTC. Translated: CASSLGQGARYEQYF. Full variable domain (rest looked up from reference TRBV5-1 and TRBJ2-7): KAGVTQTPRYLIKTRGQQVTLSCSPISGHRSVSWYQQTPGQGLQFLFEYFSETQRNKGNFPGRFSGRQFSNSRSEMNVSTLELGDSALYLCASSLGQGARYEQYFGPGTRLTVT.